This paragraph reports one T cell receptor (beta chain). The CDR3 loop spans 16 amino acids. The germline V gene encodes CDR1 SNHLY and CDR2 FYNNEI. V lost 2 bases, J lost 6 bases, and 11 bases stayed unmatched. These data belong to a study of blood T cell repertoires in COVID-19. The overall study: COVID-19 samples, acute and convalescent, were from the United States, Italy and Spain. The cDNA or gDNA used as material had been derived from T cells, B-cell-depleted T cells, or PBMCs.

Original handling: For nucleated cells, counts were estimated from reference gene primer amplification. Profiling relied on immunoSEQ multiplex PCR, and the TCRdb table lists in-frame clones only, not all of them. V and J calls and clone size are given by that table; D and trimming were obtained from the DNA. The data contain 120,000 or so clones, roughly 80% of them singletons. Sequencing used peripheral blood. This clonotype was obtained from a woman aged 45-60 years with acute or convalescent COVID-19. The V and J genes are TRBV2 and TRBJ1-2; 8 positions agree with TRBD1. CDR3 loop: CASSESRGQGDHGYTF. DNA of the CDR3: TGTGCCAGCAGTGAAAGCCGTGGACAGGGCGACCATGGCTACACCTTC.